The 30 T cell receptor beta chains below come from one sample, sequenced in a study of post-analysis software for immune sequencing data. Study-wide findings and caveats: TRBV5-6, TRBV5-1 and TRBV20-1 belonged to a set of about 5 TRBV segments that were more frequent in patients than controls.

cDNA libraries for TCR beta contained unique molecular identifiers. TCRdb analysed the PCR reads with MiXCR anew, one entry per CDR3 protein. The table has hundreds of thousands of distinct CDR3 sequences, around a third seen once. Which antigens these TCRs recognize remains unknown. Sequencing was carried out using blood. The receptors were sampled from a girl between 10 and 17 years old with multiple sclerosis.

The chain is built from TRBV29-1 and TRBJ2-1; tentatively, D is TRBD2 (6 bases). V dropped 0 bases and J dropped 6 bases, with 18 bases sitting between them. Germline V gene sequence: CDR1 SQVTM, CDR2 ANQGSEA. This CDR3 has 16 amino acids. This chain's CDR3 is CSVEDGEVVGGNEQFF. As DNA, the CDR3 is TGCAGCGTTGAAGATGGAGAGGTAGTCGGGGGCAATGAGCAGTTCTTC.

The rearrangement uses TRBV7-3 and TRBJ1-1; a possible D gene is TRBD1 (5 bases). The CDR3 spans 13 residues. Germline assignment: CDR1 SGHTA and CDR2 FQGTGA. The V and J ends lost 4 bases and 6 bases respectively, with 12 bases between them. The CDR3 DNA sequence: TGTGCCAGCAGCTCCGGGACGGCGGCTGAAGCTTTCTTT. Protein sequence: CASSSGTAAEAFF.

This clonotype was seen once. J is TRBJ2-7 and V is TRBV7-9; TRBD2 might be the D (6 bases). Germline loops: CDR1 SEHNR, CDR2 FQNEAQ (reference sequence). V gave up 1 base and J gave up 3 bases, with 10 bases separating them. The CDR3 length is 14 residues. This CDR3 is CASSLVSGDYEQYF. The CDR3 nucleotides read TGTGCCAGCAGCTTAGTTTCGGGGGACTACGAGCAGTACTTC.

This clonotype was seen only a few times. The chain employs TRBV20-1 and TRBJ2-1; D is possibly TRBD1 (5 bases). The CDR3 contains 14 residues. Germline V gives CDR1 DFQATT, CDR2 SNEGSKA (reference sequence). Trimming took off 5 bases at V and 7 bases at J, with 18 bases between the two ends. The CDR3, as DNA: TGCAGTGCTCCCCAGGGTATTGGTAGGAATGAGCAGTTCTTC. It encodes CSAPQGIGRNEQFF.

The V gene is TRBV7-2, the J gene TRBJ1-4; D uncertain. Germline V gene data show CDR1 as SGHTA and CDR2 as FQGNSA. The CDR3 spans 18 residues. Trimming left V 5 bases short and J 3 bases short, with 22 bases between. The CDR3 loop reads CASSLLGPQWAPNEKLFF. CDR3 nucleotide sequence: TGTGCCAGCAGCCTTCTCGGCCCTCAGTGGGCTCCTAATGAAAAACTGTTTTTT. Looking up the rest from reference TRBV7-2 and TRBJ1-4 gives the full variable domain: GAGVSQSPSNKVTEKGKDVELRCDPISGHTALYWYRQSLGQGLEFLIYFQGNSAPDKSGLPSDRFSAERTGGSVSTLTIQRTQQEDSAVYLCASSLLGPQWAPNEKLFFGSGTQLSVL.

This clonotype appeared once. For the CDR3, the DNA is TGTGCCTGGAGTGGAATGGGGGCGGGCACTGAAGCTTTCTTT. As protein: CAWSGMGAGTEAFF. The V call is TRBV30, the J call TRBJ1-1, with D possibly being TRBD1 (6 bases). Germline CDR1 is GTSNPN and CDR2 is SVGIG (reference sequence). This CDR3 is built from 14 residues. V was pared by 1 base and J by 4 bases, with 13 bases between.

This chain uses TRBV10-3 with TRBJ1-1; tentatively, D is TRBD1 (6 bases). Germline-derived CDR1 and CDR2 are ENHRY and SYGVKD. Trimming pared 9 bases from V and 5 bases from J, leaving 22 bases between. The CDR3 loop spans 15 amino acids. CDR3 DNA sequence: TGTGCCATTGGGGCACAGGGAAAGATTGGGACTGAAGCTTTCTTT. It is translated as CAIGAQGKIGTEAFF.

V and J are TRBV6-5 and TRBJ2-3, with a tentative D call TRBD1 (5 bases). Germline V gives CDR1 MNHEY, CDR2 SVGAGI. The CDR3 has 14 amino acids. The ends were cut back, 2 bases at V and 0 bases at J, with 6 bases in the middle. The CDR3 bases are TGTGCCAGCAGTTACCAGGGTAGCACAGATACGCAGTATTTT. Encoded protein: CASSYQGSTDTQYF.

With regard to this clonotype: Given a much more abundant clone one base away, this may be a read error. The rearrangement uses TRBV29-1 and TRBJ2-5; D gene unclear. CDR1 and CDR2 (germline): SQVTM, ANQGSEA. This CDR3 is built from 13 residues. The CDR3 loop reads CGVGDPHQETQYF. The CDR3 DNA reads as TGCGGCGTTGGGGATCCGCACCAAGAGACCCAGTACTTC.

This clonotype was observed a handful of times. The chain combines TRBV11-2 with TRBJ2-1; 7 bases are a match to TRBD2. Per the germline V gene, CDR1 is SGHAT and CDR2 is FQNNGV. This CDR3 spans 16 amino acids. J was trimmed by 4 bases and V by 0 bases; bases with no gene match: 6. In DNA, the CDR3 is TGTGCCAGCAGCTTAGAAGGCTACGGGGGGTACAATGAGCAGTTCTTC. The encoded protein is CASSLEGYGGYNEQFF.

This clonotype was observed a few times. The chain carries TRBV20-1 and TRBJ2-3; 11 bases are shared with TRBD2. CDR1 and CDR2 from the germline V gene are DFQATT and SNEGSKA (reference sequence). This CDR3 spans 15 amino acids. V was pared by 3 bases and J by 6 bases, with 8 bases of the junction left unmatched. In DNA, the CDR3 is TGCAGTGCTAGGGGACTAGCGGCGAGGGGGGATACGCAGTATTTT. Its protein product is CSARGLAARGDTQYF.

The chain recombines TRBV7-9 with TRBJ1-2; TRBD1 is a possible D gene (6 bases). Germline V gives CDR1 SEHNR, CDR2 FQNEAQ (reference sequence). This CDR3 has 16 amino acids. The V end lost 1 base, the J end lost 4 bases, and 16 bases lay between the germline ends. The CDR3 is CASSLVGGGAGYGYTF. The CDR3 DNA follows: TGTGCCAGCAGCTTAGTGGGAGGGGGTGCCGGCTATGGCTACACCTTC.

J is TRBJ2-5 and V is TRBV13; 10 bases agree with TRBD2. The end of the DNA is better explained by TRBJ2-7, so the J call may be wrong. The CDR3 spans 14 residues. Germline CDR1 reads PRHDT; CDR2 reads FYEKMQ (reference sequence). The CDR3 DNA follows: TGTGCCAGCAGCCTAACCGGGACTAGCGACGAGCAGTACTTC. This gives the protein CASSLTGTSDEQYF.

The V and J genes are TRBV4-1 and TRBJ1-1, with D possibly TRBD1 on 6 matching bases. V was trimmed by 3 bases and J by 4 bases, leaving 9 bases between them. Germline V CDR1 and CDR2: MGHRA, YSYEKL. There are 13 residues in the CDR3. CDR3 residues: CASSQDRITEAFF. CDR3 in DNA: TGCGCCAGCAGCCAGGACAGAATCACTGAAGCTTTCTTT.

V usage is TRBV6-5 and J usage is TRBJ1-5, with unresolved D. V was clipped by 8 bases and J by 3 bases, with 11 bases between them. The CDR3 spans 13 residues. In germline, CDR1 is MNHEY, CDR2 SVGAGI. For the CDR3, the DNA is TGTGCCAGCGGAGGGCGGGTCAATCAGCCCCAGCATTTT. Protein product: CASGGRVNQPQHF.

This clonotype was counted only a few times. The V and J genes are TRBV12-3 or TRBV12-4 and TRBJ2-7; D may be TRBD2 (5 bases). The CDR3 has 13 residues. Trimming stripped 9 bases from V and 0 bases from J, with 12 bases between. CDR3: CASAGVTSYEQYF. The CDR3 coding sequence is TGTGCCAGTGCGGGTGTTACCTCCTACGAGCAGTACTTC.

This clonotype was seen a handful of times. V gene TRBV6-2 or TRBV6-3 combines with J gene TRBJ1-5; D might be TRBD1 (5 bases). The germline gives CDR1 MNHEY, CDR2 SVGEGT. The CDR3 extends over 18 amino acids. V shed 0 bases and J shed 0 bases, with 15 bases lying between them. CDR3 sequence: CASSYSPHGDFSNQPQHF. In nucleotides, the CDR3 is TGTGCCAGCAGTTACTCGCCCCATGGGGACTTTAGCAATCAGCCCCAGCATTTT.

The sample holds a few counts of this clonotype. V gene TRBV12-3 or TRBV12-4 combines with J gene TRBJ1-1; TRBD1 is a possible D gene (5 bases). The CDR3 is 12 amino acids. V dropped 4 bases and J dropped 11 bases, with 14 bases sitting between them. CDR3 residues: CASSSGTSVAFF. DNA for the CDR3: TGTGCCAGCAGTTCCGGGACGTCCGTGGCTTTCTTT.

This clonotype was seen a few times. The gene calls are TRBV6-5 and TRBJ2-2; 8 bases agree with TRBD1. CDR1 and CDR2 from the germline V gene are MNHEY and SVGAGI. The CDR3 spans 15 residues. Trimming took 5 bases from V and 0 from J; bases not matched to a gene: 2. The CDR3 nucleotides are TGTGCCAGCAGTAAACAGGGGGCGAACACCGGGGAGCTGTTTTTT. This encodes CASSKQGANTGELFF.

Only a few counts were recorded for this clonotype. The chain combines TRBV12-3 or TRBV12-4 with TRBJ2-3, with D unclear. This CDR3 comprises 14 residues. V lost 5 bases and J 4 bases, leaving 13 bases between the germline ends. CDR3 DNA sequence: TGTGCCAGCAGTCTTGACCCTCCACCAGATACGCAGTATTTT. This gives the protein CASSLDPPPDTQYF.

Only a few counts were recorded for this clonotype. The rearrangement links TRBV20-1 to TRBJ2-3; TRBD2 aligns across 11 bases. Trimming cost V 2 bases and J 3 bases; bases outside gene matches: 4. This CDR3 has 15 residues. The germline gives CDR1 DFQATT, CDR2 SNEGSKA (reference sequence). This CDR3 reads CSARNSGGATDTQYF. CDR3 bases: TGCAGTGCTAGAAATAGCGGGGGGGCAACAGATACGCAGTATTTT.

V gene TRBV6-1 combines with J gene TRBJ1-1; 8 bases map to TRBD1. Per the germline V gene, CDR1 is MNHNS and CDR2 is SASEGT. The CDR3 has 15 amino acids. J lost 5 bases, V lost 7 bases, and 12 bases had no gene match. Here the CDR3 reads CASNKLDRGDTEAFF. The CDR3 nucleotides read TGTGCCAGCAATAAACTAGACAGGGGAGATACTGAAGCTTTCTTT.

This clonotype showed up just a few times. The V call is TRBV4-3, the J call TRBJ2-7, with TRBD2 matching over 7 bases. The CDR3 has 12 residues. The germline gives CDR1 LGHNA, CDR2 YSLEER. V lost 2 bases to trimming and J lost 6 bases; unmatched junction nucleotides: 1. The CDR3 DNA is TGCGCCAGCAGCCAATCGGGGGGCGAGCAGTACTTC. Amino acid sequence: CASSQSGGEQYF.

The CDR3, as DNA: TGTGCCAGCAGCATTTTCAGGGGTGAGACCCAGTACTTC. It is translated as CASSIFRGETQYF. The chain carries TRBV7-3 and TRBJ2-5; a possible D gene is TRBD1 (6 bases). Germline assignment: CDR1 SGHTA and CDR2 FQGTGA. Between the trimmed V and J ends, which lost 5 bases and 5 bases, there was a span of 12 bases. This CDR3 has 13 residues.

The chain uses TRBV7-6 and TRBJ2-3; D may be TRBD2 (6 bases). Trimming took off 4 bases at V and 6 bases at J, with 14 bases between the two ends. The germline CDR1 and CDR2 sequences are SGHVS and FNYEAQ. The CDR3 has 14 residues. The CDR3 is CASSSGTAPDTQYF. The CDR3 DNA reads as TGTGCCAGCAGCTCCGGGACTGCTCCCGATACGCAGTATTTT.

On this clonotype: At one of its ends the junction is not consistent with the germline gene, which may arise from a read error. The rearrangement links TRBV7-2 to TRBJ2-1; 7 bases fit TRBD2. The germline V gene has CDR1 SGHTA and CDR2 FQGNSA. The CDR3 totals 14 residues. CDR3 coding DNA: TGTGCCAACAGCTTACGAGCGGGGCGTAGTGAGCAGTTCTTC. It specifies CANSLRAGRSEQFF.

The genes are TRBV24-1 and TRBJ1-1; weak D call: TRBD1 (5 bases). Trimming took 6 bases from V and 7 from J, leaving 14 bases between them. The CDR3 spans 13 residues. Germline V gene data show CDR1 as KGHDR and CDR2 as SFDVKD. The CDR3 region is CATSRGPGNEAFF. The CDR3 DNA reads as TGTGCCACCAGTCGCGGTCCAGGGAATGAAGCTTTCTTT.

A few counts support this clonotype. The V call is TRBV6-2 or TRBV6-3, the J call TRBJ1-1, with D tentatively TRBD1 (6 bases). V shed 4 bases and J shed 1 base, with 10 bases lying between them. CDR3 length: 14 amino acids. The germline CDR1 and CDR2 sequences are MNHEY and SVGEGT. CDR3 nucleotides: TGTGCCAGCAGTTGGGTACAGGGGAACACTGAAGCTTTCTTT. It encodes CASSWVQGNTEAFF.

This clonotype came up a few times. The chain combines TRBV15 with TRBJ1-1, with a tentative D call TRBD1 (6 bases). Trimming left V 3 bases short and J 3 bases short, with 17 bases between. The CDR3 is made up of 16 amino acids. Germline CDR1 is LNHNV and CDR2 is YYDKDF (reference sequence). The CDR3 region has the DNA TGTGCCACCAGCAGGACAGGCGTTAGGGGCGACACTGAAGCTTTCTTT. Its protein is CATSRTGVRGDTEAFF.

This clonotype was observed many times. V usage is TRBV4-2 and J usage is TRBJ2-5; D possibly uses TRBD1 or TRBD2 (5 bases each). The CDR3 runs 15 residues. Germline V gives CDR1 LGHNA, CDR2 YNFKEQ. The V and J ends lost 4 bases and 5 bases respectively, with 17 bases between them. The CDR3 loop is CASSLGPMSGETQYF. The CDR3 nucleotides are TGTGCCAGCAGCCTGGGACCGATGTCCGGGGAGACCCAGTACTTC.